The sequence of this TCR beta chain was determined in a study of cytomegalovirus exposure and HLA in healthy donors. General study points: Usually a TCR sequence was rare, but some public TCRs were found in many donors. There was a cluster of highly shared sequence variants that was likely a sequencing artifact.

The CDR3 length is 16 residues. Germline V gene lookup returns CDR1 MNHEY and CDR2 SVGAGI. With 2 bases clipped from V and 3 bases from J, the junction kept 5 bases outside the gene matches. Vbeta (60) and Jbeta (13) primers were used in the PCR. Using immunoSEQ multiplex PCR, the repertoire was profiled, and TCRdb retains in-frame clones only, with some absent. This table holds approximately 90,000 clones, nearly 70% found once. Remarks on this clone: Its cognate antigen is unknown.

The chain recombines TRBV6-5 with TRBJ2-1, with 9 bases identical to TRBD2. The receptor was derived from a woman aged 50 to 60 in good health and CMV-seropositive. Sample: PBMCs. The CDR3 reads CASSYDTSGYYNEQFF. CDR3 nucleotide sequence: TGTGCCAGCAGTTACGATACTAGCGGGTACTACAATGAGCAGTTCTTC.